The 29 T cell receptor beta chains given below trace back to one sample, sequenced in a study of blood T cells in healthy people across ages. Primers used in a second PCR of about 6 to 11 cycles were a sample-barcoded 5' primer and a J-beta primer mix. Via MiXCR, TCRdb re-called the 5' RACE reads, giving one row per CDR3 protein. The table has some 760,000 distinct CDR3 sequences, approximately 25% seen once. These records were also assigned to another study, of T cells of mothers and their children.

Sequencing was performed on blood. These receptors came from a boy aged 5-17 years in good health.

The chain joins TRBV7-2 to TRBJ2-1; 10 nucleotides agree with TRBD1. The CDR3 runs to 14 residues. Germline loops: CDR1 SGHTA, CDR2 FQGNSA. Trimming took 5 bases from V and 6 from J; bases not matched to a gene: 4. The CDR3 sequence: CASSPTGGPNEQFF. CDR3 nucleotides: TGTGCCAGCAGCCCGACAGGGGGCCCCAATGAGCAGTTCTTC.

The chain employs TRBV20-1 and TRBJ2-7; 7 nucleotides match TRBD1. Trimming cost V 3 bases and J 4 bases; bases outside gene matches: 9. The CDR3 sequence is 14 residues long. Germline lookup yields CDR1 DFQATT and CDR2 SNEGSKA (reference sequence). The CDR3 here is CSASGTETSYEQYF. CDR3 nucleotide sequence: TGCAGTGCTAGTGGGACAGAGACATCATACGAGCAGTACTTC.

This clonotype was observed at least ten times. The chain combines TRBV20-1 with TRBJ2-1; 7 bases are shared with TRBD2. J lost 10 bases, V lost 6 bases, and 9 bases had no gene match. This CDR3 has 12 amino acids. Per germline, CDR1 DFQATT and CDR2 SNEGSKA (reference sequence). CDR3 nucleotides: TGCAGTGCCCCCCGGGACTACGGCGAGCAGTTCTTC. It codes for CSAPRDYGEQFF.

This clonotype showed up just once. Here the CDR3 reads CSARDVRGEQYF. The DNA for the CDR3 is TGCAGTGCTAGAGATGTAAGGGGCGAGCAGTACTTC. This chain uses TRBV20-1 with TRBJ2-7, with D tentatively TRBD1 (5 bases). Germline lookup yields CDR1 DFQATT and CDR2 SNEGSKA (reference sequence). The CDR3 loop spans 12 amino acids. Trimming stripped 0 bases from V and 6 bases from J, with 9 bases between.

V and J are TRBV14 and TRBJ2-5; D is uncertain. TRBJ2-1 explains the end of the DNA better; the J call may be wrong. The CDR3 sequence is 12 residues long. The V gene's germline CDR1 is SGHDN and CDR2 FVKESK. Here the CDR3 reads CASAQLYNEQFF. The CDR3 DNA follows: TGTGCCAGCGCACAATTATACAATGAGCAGTTCTTC.

This clonotype was counted only a few times. The chain carries TRBV6-5 and TRBJ2-5, with D uncertain. V was shortened by 1 base and J by 2 bases, with 5 bases between the two germline ends. Germline V lookup: CDR1 MNHEY, CDR2 SVGAGI. The length of the CDR3 is 13 residues. Here the CDR3 DNA reads TGTGCCAGCAGTTACTGGCCACAAGAGACCCAGTACTTC. Its translation is CASSYWPQETQYF.

This clonotype was seen a few times. V usage is TRBV12-3 or TRBV12-4 and J usage is TRBJ2-2; no reliable D call. This CDR3 is built from 16 residues. V lost 7 bases to trimming and J lost 1 base, with 16 bases between them. The CDR3 sequence: CASINQEAVNTGELFF. The CDR3, as DNA: TGTGCCAGCATCAACCAAGAGGCCGTGAACACCGGGGAGCTGTTTTTT.

This chain uses TRBV9 with TRBJ1-5; 7 positions agree with TRBD1. Germline V gives CDR1 SGDLS, CDR2 YYNGEE. Trimming took 0 bases from V and 4 from J; bases not matched to a gene: 4. This CDR3 region has 15 residues. The CDR3 region is CASSVGQGPNQPQHF. The CDR3, as DNA: TGTGCCAGCAGCGTAGGACAGGGCCCGAATCAGCCCCAGCATTTT.

This clonotype appeared a few times. The chain couples TRBV27 to TRBJ2-5; no reliable D call. The CDR3 consists of 16 residues. V lost 5 bases and J lost 0, with 16 bases in between. Germline CDR1 MNHEY, CDR2 SMNVEV (reference sequence). The CDR3 here is CASSTYRDLHQETQYF. The CDR3 DNA follows: TGTGCCAGCAGTACCTACCGTGACTTACACCAAGAGACCCAGTACTTC.

J is TRBJ2-5 and V is TRBV13, with 7 bases that match TRBD2. J lost 9 bases, V lost 6 bases, and 13 bases had no gene match. This CDR3 is 14 amino acids long. Looked up from germline, CDR1 is PRHDT and CDR2 is FYEKMQ (reference sequence). CDR3 amino acids: CASSTGTKGAAQYF. CDR3 nucleotide sequence: TGTGCCAGCAGTACCGGGACTAAGGGTGCGGCCCAGTACTTC.

The sample holds many counts of this clonotype. The gene calls are TRBV6-6 and TRBJ2-5, with TRBD1 matching 8 bases. CDR3 length equals 13 residues. CDR1 is MNHNY and CDR2 is SVGAGI in the germline V gene (reference sequence). V dropped 4 bases and J dropped 5; count of bases not matched to a gene: 3. The CDR3 sequence: CASSWGQEETQYF. The CDR3 DNA is TGTGCCAGCAGTTGGGGACAGGAGGAGACCCAGTACTTC.

This clonotype was counted between two and nine times. Here the CDR3 reads CASSYGAGTGAHEQFF. DNA for the CDR3: TGTGCCAGCAGTTACGGGGCCGGGACAGGAGCCCATGAGCAGTTCTTC. The chain joins TRBV6-6 to TRBJ2-1, with 8 bases lining up with TRBD1. With 2 bases clipped from V and 8 bases from J, the junction kept 11 bases outside the gene matches. CDR3 length: 16 residues. Germline CDR1 and CDR2: MNHNY and SVGAGI (reference sequence).

Only a few counts were recorded for this clonotype. The chain has TRBV20-1 and TRBJ1-6; D is uncertain. This CDR3 is built from 15 residues. Germline V gives CDR1 DFQATT, CDR2 SNEGSKA (reference sequence). V lost 6 bases and J lost 9, with 21 bases in between. This CDR3 reads CSAPGGGITGSPLHF. Here the CDR3 DNA reads TGCAGTGCCCCCGGCGGAGGGATTACCGGTTCACCCCTCCACTTT.

The chain uses TRBV5-1 and TRBJ2-1; 9 bases are a match to TRBD1. Matching the DNA end better, TRBJ2-7 makes the J call doubtful. The CDR3 runs to 16 residues. Germline V lookup: CDR1 SGHRS, CDR2 YFSETQ. The CDR3 here is CASSLLTGTGSYEQYF. CDR3 bases: TGCGCCAGCAGCTTACTAACCGGGACAGGGTCCTACGAGCAGTACTTC.

V and J are TRBV15 and TRBJ2-2; D may match TRBD1 or TRBD2 (5 bases each). Per the germline V gene, CDR1 is LNHNV and CDR2 is YYDKDF (reference sequence). The V gene lost 0 bases and the J gene lost 6 bases, with 5 bases spanning the gap. This CDR3 spans 13 amino acids. For the CDR3, the DNA is TGTGCCACCAGCAGAGAGGGGGCCGGGGAGCTGTTTTTT. Protein: CATSREGAGELFF.

This clonotype was seen more than once but under ten times. The rearrangement uses TRBV20-1 and TRBJ2-2, with 9 nucleotides matching TRBD2. This CDR3 has 16 amino acids. Trimming cost V 3 bases and J 4 bases; bases outside gene matches: 9. CDR1 and CDR2 from the germline V gene are DFQATT and SNEGSKA (reference sequence). Here the CDR3 DNA reads TGCAGTGCTAGTCCCGCGGGAGGGGGGGGCACCGGGGAGCTGTTTTTT. Protein product: CSASPAGGGGTGELFF.

This chain connects TRBV6-6 to TRBJ2-7; tentatively, D is TRBD1 (6 bases). There are 14 residues in the CDR3. In germline, CDR1 is MNHNY, CDR2 SVGAGI (reference sequence). Trimming left V 4 bases short and J 2 bases short, with 12 bases between. The CDR3 region is CASSSDRYTYEQYF. CDR3 DNA sequence: TGTGCCAGCAGTTCCGACAGGTACACCTACGAGCAGTACTTC.

CDR3 amino acids: CATRGMPDEKLFF. The CDR3 DNA sequence: TGTGCCACCAGGGGGATGCCGGATGAAAAACTGTTTTTT. This chain connects TRBV2 to TRBJ1-4, with 7 bases identical to TRBD1. J was trimmed by 6 bases and V by 10 bases; bases with no gene match: 8. CDR1 and CDR2 from the germline V gene are SNHLY and FYNNEI. This CDR3 spans 13 amino acids.

Notes on this clonotype: Since no conserved phenylalanine or tryptophan closes the CDR3, a read error is the likely cause. The genes are TRBV29-1 and TRBJ2-5; a possible D gene is TRBD2 (6 bases). Per germline, CDR1 SQVTM and CDR2 ANQGSEA. The V and J ends lost 6 bases and 1 base respectively, with 9 bases between them. This CDR3 is 12 amino acids long. The chain's CDR3 is CSVDGGQETQYL. The DNA of the CDR3 is TGCAGCGTGGACGGGGGCCAAGAGACCCAGTACCTC.

A single count supports this clonotype. J is TRBJ1-4 and V is TRBV12-3 or TRBV12-4; 9 positions agree with TRBD1. This CDR3 is 13 amino acids long. The V gene end was trimmed by 4 bases and the J gene end by 8 bases; junction bases not matched to a gene: 2. As DNA, the CDR3 is TGTGCCAGCAGTTGGACAGGGGTCGAAAAACTGTTTTTT. Protein sequence: CASSWTGVEKLFF.

V and J are TRBV10-3 and TRBJ1-1, with D tentatively TRBD1 (6 bases). Trimming took off 3 bases at V and 5 bases at J, with 31 bases between the two ends. The germline V gene has CDR1 ENHRY and CDR2 SYGVKD. The CDR3 consists of 20 residues. DNA for the CDR3: TGTGCCATCAGTGAAAGGTTCCTGACGGACAGCCCAACAGTGGGGACTGAAGCTTTCTTT. Translation gives CAISERFLTDSPTVGTEAFF.

This clonotype was observed once. J is TRBJ2-7 and V is TRBV4-1, with D possibly TRBD2 on 6 matching bases. Deletions cut 0 bases from V and 5 bases from J, with 14 bases between. The CDR3 consists of 15 residues. In germline, CDR1 is MGHRA, CDR2 YSYEKL. The CDR3 bases are TGCGCCAGCAGCCAAGAAGGCGGGGAAGGCCACGAGCAGTACTTC. As protein: CASSQEGGEGHEQYF.

The V and J genes are TRBV6-5 and TRBJ2-7, with TRBD1 matching 8 bases. Germline V gives CDR1 MNHEY, CDR2 SVGAGI. V shed 5 bases and J 2 bases; nucleotides not matched to a gene: 5. The CDR3 is 14 amino acids. CDR3 bases: TGTGCCAGCAGTCAGACAGGGGAGCCCTACGAGCAGTACTTC. It yields the protein CASSQTGEPYEQYF.

This sequence joins TRBV3-1 and TRBJ1-3; D perhaps matches TRBD1 (5 bases). Germline-derived CDR1 and CDR2 are LGHDT and YNNKEL (reference sequence). This CDR3 is 14 amino acids long. V lost 5 bases and J lost 4, with 12 bases in between. The CDR3 reads CASSSKGLGNTIYF. CDR3 nucleotides: TGTGCCAGCAGCTCCAAGGGGCTGGGAAACACCATATATTTT.

The CDR3 reads CASSLGYQGAAYEQYF. The CDR3 region has the DNA TGTGCCAGCAGTTTGGGTTACCAGGGAGCCGCCTACGAGCAGTACTTC. The rearrangement uses TRBV28 and TRBJ2-7; D may match TRBD1 or TRBD2 (5 bases each). Germline CDR1 is MDHEN and CDR2 is SYDVKM. Trimming shortened V by 3 bases and J by 2 bases, and 17 bases separated the two germline ends. This CDR3 has 16 residues.

The V and J genes are TRBV18 and TRBJ1-1, with a possible D match to TRBD1 (6 bases). Germline lookup yields CDR1 KGHSH and CDR2 LQKENI. The CDR3 runs to 14 residues. V was trimmed by 4 bases and J by 7 bases, leaving 16 bases between them. CDR3 bases: TGTGCCAGCTCACGGGGGGCGCAAGCTATTGAAGCTTTCTTT. This encodes CASSRGAQAIEAFF.

A few counts support this clonotype. The rearrangement joins TRBV28 to TRBJ2-1; 8 bases align to TRBD2. Trimming at V came to 8 bases and at J to 1 base, leaving 10 bases not matched to a gene. The CDR3 runs to 16 residues. Germline V lookup: CDR1 MDHEN, CDR2 SYDVKM. The CDR3 DNA reads TGTGCCAGCGCAGTTAGGCGGGGGGATTCCTACAATGAGCAGTTCTTC. Protein: CASAVRRGDSYNEQFF.

The rearrangement uses TRBV5-6 and TRBJ2-5; 8 bases are a match to TRBD1. The J call may be incorrect, as the DNA end agrees better with TRBJ2-1. In germline, CDR1 is SGHDT, CDR2 YYEEEE. This CDR3 contains 15 residues. The chain's CDR3 is CASSLDLDRVYPQFF. In nucleotides, the CDR3 is TGTGCCAGCAGCTTGGACCTGGACAGGGTCTATCCTCAGTTCTTC.

The chain has TRBV20-1 and TRBJ2-5; no clear D. The J call may be faulty, since TRBJ2-7 better matches the DNA end. The V gene's germline CDR1 is DFQATT and CDR2 SNEGSKA (reference sequence). The CDR3 is 13 amino acids. CDR3 coding DNA: TGCAGTGCTATTCTCGTAAGGGCGGACGAGCAGTACTTC. Protein product: CSAILVRADEQYF.